This entry describes one T cell receptor beta chain. Its specificity is not known. With 60 Vbeta and 13 Jbeta primers, the PCR was carried out. Assay used: immunoSEQ multiplex PCR; TCRdb lists only in-frame clones, some missing. The sample yields about 140,000 clones, more than 60% seen once. The entry originates in a study of cytomegalovirus exposure and HLA in healthy donors. Findings of the study overall: Specificity for CMV antigens was confirmed in vitro for a few of the CMV-associated chains.

Sample: PBMCs. The clonotype comes from a female donor in good health and CMV-seronegative.

CDR3 sequence reads: CASTQGHEQYF. Written as DNA, the CDR3 is TGTGCCAGCACGCAGGGGCACGAGCAGTACTTC. The chain carries TRBV6-4 and TRBJ2-7; a possible D gene is TRBD1 (6 bases). Trimming took 7 bases from V and 5 from J, leaving 9 bases between them. This CDR3 region has 11 residues. Germline V lookup: CDR1 MRHNA, CDR2 SNTAGT.